This T cell receptor beta chain was recovered during a study of T cell repertoires in cytomegalovirus infection. General study findings and limits: CMV-specific TCR beta clonotypes restricted by HLA-C dominated the ex vivo response. The cumulative frequency of public TCR beta families identified carriers of CMV plus the relevant HLA.

TCRdb re-analysed the reads in MiXCR, keeping a single row per CDR3 protein. The sample shows tens of thousands of distinct CDR3 sequences, 4% of them seen only once. Trimming removed 6 bases from V and 2 bases from J; junction bases left unmatched: 6. CDR1 is SQVTM and CDR2 is ANQGSEA in the germline V gene. The CDR3 contains 13 residues. This clonotype was seen ten or more times. Antigen: not known. The V and J genes are TRBV29-1 and TRBJ2-7; 8 nucleotides align to TRBD2. Material for sequencing was PBMCs. This clonotype was obtained from a human donor in good health (CMV status not recorded). Some clones in this sample may be carry-over from other donors' samples. CDR3 amino acids: CSVLQTSAYEQYF. As DNA, the CDR3 is TGCAGCGTCCTACAGACTAGCGCCTACGAGCAGTACTTC.